A selection of T cell receptor beta chains follows, all from one sample in a study of CD4 and CD8 cells across lung adenocarcinoma regions. MiXCR, applied by TCRdb to the PCR reads, yields one record per CDR3 protein. The sample has 15,000 to 20,000 distinct CDR3 sequences; 40% to 60% are singletons. Source material: CD8+ T cells from the margin of a lung tumor. These receptors were taken from a male donor with lung adenocarcinoma. The CD4 and CD8 labels of this study may be unreliable. The CDR3 runs from the conserved cysteine through the conserved F or W. D genes are given only for firm matches. Some rows mark clone size as missing; the rest say once, few, many or name a class of expanded clone.

>TRBD1|15|few|TRBJ2-7|TRBV6-5
CASSYSGQVRYEQYF
TGTGCCAGCAGTTACTCGGGACAGGTTCGCTACGAGCAGTACTTC
>.|17|.|TRBJ2-5|TRBV10-2
CASSEGPGGIDKEIQYF
TGCGCCAGCAGTGAGGGGCCTGGGGGCATAGACAAAGAGATTCAGTACTTC
>.|16|.|TRBJ2-1|TRBV12-3/TRBV12-4
CASSFGGTVSYNEQFF
TGTGCCAGCAGTTTTGGCGGGACCGTCTCCTACAATGAGCAGTTCTTC
>TRBD2|15|.|TRBJ2-1|TRBV10-2
CASSDQWGGGNEQFF
TGCGCCAGCAGTGATCAGTGGGGGGGTGGGAATGAGCAGTTCTTC
>.|17|few|TRBJ1-6|TRBV4-1
CASSSLTDSRANSPLHF
TGCGCCAGCAGCTCGCTGACTGATTCAAGGGCTAATTCACCCCTCCACTTT
>.|12|many|TRBJ1-1|TRBV12-3/TRBV12-4
CASSLQNTEAFF
TGTGCCAGCAGTTTACAGAACACTGAAGCTTTCTTT
>.|15|.|TRBJ2-7|TRBV10-3
CGGGTGGGGKDTQYF
TGTGGCGGGGGTACCGGGGGCGGAGGCAAAGATACGCAGTACTTC
>.|14|.|TRBJ2-3|TRBV10-3
CATTRRTSRNTQYF
TGTGCCACCACGCGGAGGACCAGTCGGAATACGCAGTATTTT
>.|12|medium-sized|TRBJ2-7|TRBV27
CASKGTTYEQYF
TGTGCCAGCAAAGGTACAACCTACGAGCAGTACTTC
>.|16|large|TRBJ2-1|TRBV27
CASLCPILSSYNEQFF
TGTGCCAGCCTTTGTCCCATCCTAAGCTCCTACAATGAGCAGTTCTTC
>TRBD1|14|few|TRBJ2-7|TRBV4-1
CASSQEGTGVEQYF
TGCGCCAGCAGCCAAGAGGGGACAGGGGTCGAGCAGTACTTC
>.|15|few|TRBJ2-2|TRBV6-1
CASRDPQRNTGELFF
TGTGCCAGCAGGGACCCCCAGAGAAACACCGGGGAGCTGTTTTTT
>.|12|few|TRBJ2-2|TRBV5-1
CASSFFSGELFF
TGCGCCAGCAGCTTTTTTAGCGGGGAGCTGTTTTTT
>.|15|.|TRBJ2-1|TRBV11-1
CASSFLLGVNNEQFF
TGTGCCAGCAGCTTCCTCCTTGGGGTCAACAATGAGCAGTTCTTC
>TRBD2|17|.|TRBJ2-1|TRBV6-1
CASSQRQTSGSNNEQFF
TGTGCCAGCAGTCAACGGCAAACTAGCGGGAGTAACAATGAGCAGTTCTTC
>TRBD2|16|many|TRBJ2-5|TRBV7-6
CASSARGGVTQETQYF
TGTGCCAGCAGCGCGCGGGGGGGAGTTACCCAAGAGACCCAGTACTTC
>.|14|.|TRBJ2-4|TRBV6-1
CRSRGAGAKDTQYF
TGCCGCAGCAGGGGGGCGGGAGCCAAAGACACGCAGTACTTC
>.|15|.|TRBJ1-4|TRBV6-5
CASSYSLTTNEKLFF
TGTGCCAGCAGTTACTCGTTAACAACTAATGAAAAACTGTTTTTT
>TRBD2|15|.|TRBJ2-7|TRBV4-2
CASSSASGTAYEQYF
TGTGCCAGCAGCTCGGCTAGCGGCACAGCCTACGAGCAGTACTTC
>.|16|few|TRBJ2-5|TRBV5-4
CASSLAGGRVHETQYF
TGTGCCAGCAGCTTGGCCGGAGGTAGAGTCCATGAGACCCAGTACTTC
>.|15|many|TRBJ2-1|TRBV6-4
CASSGIGGGYNEQFF
TGTGCCAGCAGCGGAATCGGAGGGGGCTACAATGAGCAGTTCTTC
>.|15|.|TRBJ2-7|TRBV6-1
CARGIVGREADTQYF
TGTGCCAGGGGGATCGTCGGCCGAGAGGCAGATACGCAGTACTTC
>.|15|.|TRBJ1-1|TRBV6-1
CASTDRKGHGAEAFF
TGTGCCAGCACCGACAGGAAGGGTCACGGGGCTGAAGCTTTCTTT
>TRBD2|14|.|TRBJ2-5|TRBV14
CASSPGTSRETQYF
TGTGCCAGCAGCCCTGGGACTAGCAGAGAGACCCAGTACTTC
>.|15|.|TRBJ2-7|TRBV5-1
CASSTPMGTTGEQYF
TGCGCCAGCAGCACTCCGATGGGCACTACGGGAGAGCAGTACTTC
>TRBD2|16|.|TRBJ2-2|TRBV5-1
CASSPRGSGSTGELFF
TGCGCCAGCAGCCCGCGCGGTAGCGGGAGCACCGGGGAGCTGTTTTTT
>.|14|few|TRBJ2-5|TRBV11-1
CASSPDRGGETQYF
TGTGCCAGCAGCCCCGATAGGGGGGGAGAGACCCAGTACTTC
>.|15|.|TRBJ2-5|TRBV10-1
CASGVGGWNTETQYF
TGCGCCAGCGGGGTGGGGGGTTGGAACACAGAGACCCAGTACTTT
>.|15|few|TRBJ2-2|TRBV27
CASSFGGPDTGELFF
TGTGCCAGCAGTTTCGGGGGGCCGGACACCGGGGAGCTGTTTTTT
>TRBD1|14|few|TRBJ2-3|TRBV6-5
CASSLQGEADTQYF
TGTGCCAGCAGTTTACAGGGGGAGGCAGATACGCAGTATTTT
>TRBD1|13|.|TRBJ2-3|TRBV10-2
CARGQGGKNTQYF
TGTGCCAGGGGACAGGGAGGCAAAAATACGCAGTATTTT
>.|16|few|TRBJ1-5|TRBV4-1
CASSQDRAGWNQPQHF
TGCGCCAGCAGCCAAGATCGGGCGGGGTGGAATCAGCCCCAGCATTTT
>TRBD2|14|.|TRBJ2-3|TRBV7-2
CASSSGLVVDTQYF
TGTGCCAGCAGCTCAGGACTAGTTGTAGATACGCAGTATTTT
>.|14|few|TRBJ2-5|TRBV27
CASSFSRGMLTQYF
TGTGCCAGCAGTTTTTCCCGGGGTATGCTTACCCAGTACTTC
>.|11|.|TRBJ1-1|TRBV14
CASSGITEAFF
TGTGCCAGCAGTGGGATCACTGAAGCTTTCTTT
>TRBD2|15|.|TRBJ2-1|TRBV10-1
CASSESEGSGTEQFF
TGCGCCAGCAGTGAGTCGGAGGGTAGCGGGACCGAGCAGTTCTTC
>TRBD2|14|few|TRBJ2-5|TRBV6-5
CASRLAGVGETQYF
TGTGCCAGCAGATTAGCGGGAGTGGGAGAGACCCAGTACTTC
>.|15|few|TRBJ2-7|TRBV7-8
CASTHQTYSSYEQYF
TGTGCCAGCACCCACCAGACGTACAGCTCCTACGAGCAGTACTTC
>.|14|.|TRBJ2-1|TRBV6-5
CASRLGRFGNEQFF
TGTGCCAGCAGACTCGGCCGTTTTGGCAATGAGCAGTTCTTC
>.|18|.|TRBJ2-7|TRBV6-1
CASLRLLGGEGAGNTQYF
TGTGCCAGCCTTCGATTATTAGGGGGGGAGGGAGCCGGAAACACGCAGTACTTC
>.|17|few|TRBJ2-6|TRBV20-1
CSAGGPTDPSGANVLTF
TGCAGTGCAGGGGGTCCGACAGACCCCTCTGGGGCCAACGTCCTGACTTTC
>.|12|few|TRBJ2-7|TRBV10-1
CASYEAPYEQYF
TGCGCCAGCTACGAGGCCCCCTACGAGCAGTACTTC
>.|13|many|TRBJ1-2|TRBV6-5
CASSWRQDYGYTF
TGTGCCAGCAGTTGGAGACAGGACTATGGCTACACCTTC
>TRBD1|17|medium-sized|TRBJ2-3|TRBV6-5
CASSLRTGGKGTDTQYF
TGTGCCAGCAGTCTACGGACAGGGGGCAAGGGCACAGATACGCAGTATTTT
>.|13|.|TRBJ2-3|TRBV15
CATSRDRTDTQYF
TGTGCCACCAGCAGAGATCGGACAGATACGCAGTATTTT
>.|12|large|TRBJ2-2|TRBV6-5
CASSYRGGELFF
TGTGCCAGCAGTTACAGGGGCGGGGAGCTGTTTTTT
>TRBD2|18|.|TRBJ2-3|TRBV6-1
CASSEAGRGGPGKDTQYF
TGTGCCAGCAGCGAGGCGGGGCGGGGGGGCCCAGGCAAAGATACGCAGTATTTC
>.|15|once|TRBJ2-3|TRBV27
CASSLTIGATNTQYF
TGTGCCAGCAGTTTGACGATCGGGGCCACAAATACTCAGTATTTT
>.|13|.|TRBJ2-3|TRBV6-1
CASSALSTDTQYF
TGTGCCAGCAGTGCACTGAGCACAGATACGCAGTATTTT
>.|20|.|TRBJ2-3|TRBV6-4
CASSDSKMDLRAVNTDKQYF
TGTGCCAGCAGTGACTCGAAAATGGACCTCCGGGCTGTGAACACCGATAAGCAGTATTTT
>TRBD1|13|.|TRBJ2-7|TRBV27
CASSPDRGYEQYF
TGTGCCAGCAGTCCGGACAGGGGATACGAGCAGTACTTC
>.|14|many|TRBJ2-5|TRBV10-1
CASSESGDTETQYF
TGCGCCAGCAGTGAGTCCGGGGATACCGAGACCCAGTACTTC
>TRBD2|18|many|TRBJ2-5|TRBV7-9
CASSSRPLGGRYQETQYF
TGTGCCAGCAGCTCCCGCCCCCTGGGCGGGAGGTACCAAGAGACCCAGTACTTC
>.|16|many|TRBJ2-7|TRBV11-2
CASSLDTPPSSYEQYF
TGTGCCAGCAGTTTAGACACCCCGCCAAGCTCCTACGAGCAGTACTTC